The rows below give T cell receptor beta chains drawn from one sample of a study of blood T cells in healthy people across ages. MiXCR was run by TCRdb on the 5' RACE reads, yielding one entry per CDR3 protein. Here the sample spans some 640,000 distinct CDR3 sequences, 45% to 50% being singletons. The specimen was blood. The receptors were sampled from a woman in her sixties or seventies in good health. Both conserved end residues are part of each CDR3. Fields, in order: V gene, J gene, D gene, clone size, CDR3 protein, CDR3 DNA. The D gene is left open where the match is weak. Size is stated for part of the rows, as once, few or many counts, or as a class when the clone is expanded.

>TRBV29-1|TRBJ2-7|TRBD2|NA
CSVGTSGGYEQYF
TGCAGCGTCGGGACTAGCGGGGGCTACGAGCAGTACTTC
>TRBV29-1|TRBJ1-2|TRBD1|NA
CSVETGTGNYGYTF
TGCAGCGTTGAAACCGGGACAGGGAACTATGGCTACACCTTC
>TRBV11-1|TRBJ2-7|TRBD2|NA
CASSLPSGVNPYEQYF
TGTGCCAGCAGCTTACCGAGCGGGGTGAACCCGTACGAGCAGTACTTC
>TRBV27|TRBJ2-7|NA|NA
CASSHLTSCEQYF
TGTGCCAGCAGCCACTTGACCTCCTGCGAGCAGTACTTC
>TRBV10-3|TRBJ2-5|NA|NA
CAISGRDGVVETQYF
TGTGCCATCAGTGGCAGAGACGGGGTCGTGGAGACCCAGTACTTC
>TRBV7-3|TRBJ2-1|TRBD2|NA
CASSLTASGSYNNEQFF
TGTGCCAGCAGCTTAACGGCTAGCGGGAGTTACAACAATGAGCAGTTCTTC
>TRBV30|TRBJ1-1|NA|few
CAWGQGLNTEAFF
TGTGCCTGGGGGCAGGGATTGAACACTGAAGCTTTCTTT
>TRBV20-1|TRBJ2-7|NA|NA
CSAIQVVRTGPTIYEQYF
TGCAGTGCTATCCAAGTAGTGAGGACGGGACCGACCATTTACGAGCAGTACTTC
>TRBV20-1|TRBJ2-2|NA|NA
CSAKDGVGELFF
TGCAGTGCTAAGGACGGGGTTGGGGAGCTGTTTTTT
>TRBV6-5|TRBJ2-3|TRBD2|NA
CASSRLAGTRGDTQYF
TGTGCCAGCAGCCGTCTCGCCGGGACTAGGGGTGATACGCAGTATTTT
>TRBV12-3/TRBV12-4|TRBJ2-3|NA|NA
CASTTGDNTDTQYF
TGTGCCAGCACCACCGGGGACAACACAGATACGCAGTATTTT
>TRBV6-2/TRBV6-3|TRBJ1-1|NA|few
CASSYAGTGGNTEAFF
TGTGCCAGCAGTTACGCGGGGACCGGGGGCAACACTGAAGCTTTCTTT
>TRBV18|TRBJ2-1|NA|NA
CASSPFQEQFF
TGTGCCAGCTCACCCTTTCAGGAGCAGTTCTTC
>TRBV20-1|TRBJ2-7|NA|many
CSAIFDSLPSYEQYF
TGCAGTGCTATATTCGACAGCTTACCCTCCTACGAGCAGTACTTC
>TRBV5-1|TRBJ2-3|TRBD2|few
CASSEGTSETDTQYF
TGTGCCAGCAGCGAAGGGACTAGCGAGACAGATACGCAGTATTTT
>TRBV29-1|TRBJ2-3|TRBD2|NA
CSVTGLAAVGTDTQYF
TGCAGCGTGACGGGACTAGCGGCCGTAGGCACAGATACGCAGTATTTT
>TRBV10-2|TRBJ1-2|NA|NA
CASSATDRNVYGYTF
TGCGCCAGCAGTGCGACGGACAGAAATGTTTATGGCTACACCTTC
>TRBV12-3/TRBV12-4|TRBJ1-1|NA|NA
CASSYIGGDTEAFF
TGTGCCAGCAGTTATATAGGGGGGGACACTGAAGCTTTCTTT
>TRBV6-5|TRBJ2-5|NA|many
CASSYSGGGGETQYF
TGTGCCAGCAGTTACTCTGGGGGGGGCGGAGAGACCCAGTACTTC
>TRBV7-2|TRBJ2-7|NA|NA
CASSFRGAYEQYF
TGTGCCAGCAGCTTCCGGGGGGCATACGAGCAGTACTTC
>TRBV4-2|TRBJ1-1|NA|NA
CASSHPVGPNTEAFF
TGTGCCAGCAGCCACCCAGTGGGGCCCAACACTGAAGCTTTCTTT
>TRBV7-2|TRBJ1-1|TRBD1|few
CASSWDRVNTEAFF
TGTGCCAGCAGCTGGGACAGGGTGAACACTGAAGCTTTCTTT
>TRBV20-1|TRBJ2-7|TRBD1|NA
CSARRDRGYVEQYF
TGCAGTGCTAGACGGGACAGGGGATACGTCGAGCAGTACTTC
>TRBV5-1|TRBJ1-2|NA|NA
CASSLYTGTSEYGYTF
TGCGCCAGCAGCTTGTACACAGGGACGTCAGAGTATGGCTACACCTTC
>TRBV5-1|TRBJ2-3|TRBD2|NA
CASSTKTSGYTDTQYF
TGCGCCAGCAGCACCAAGACTAGCGGCTACACAGATACGCAGTATTTT
>TRBV21-1|TRBJ2-7|NA|NA
CASSTGTGGAYEQYF
TGTGCCAGCAGCACCGGGACAGGGGGCGCCTACGAGCAGTACTTC
>TRBV20-1|TRBJ1-2|NA|NA
CSARRTWTDFYGYTF
TGCAGTGCTAGACGGACTTGGACAGACTTCTATGGCTACACCTTC
>TRBV20-1|TRBJ2-7|TRBD2|NA
CSARDQAGEGYEQYF
TGCAGTGCTAGAGATCAAGCGGGAGAGGGCTACGAGCAGTACTTC
>TRBV7-8|TRBJ2-3|NA|NA
CASSPAPGLRSTDTQYF
TGTGCCAGCAGCCCAGCGCCGGGACTGCGGAGCACAGATACGCAGTATTTT
>TRBV28|TRBJ1-6|NA|few
CASSSRDGSLRSTLHF
TGTGCCAGCAGTTCACGGGATGGGTCATTACGGAGTACCCTCCACTTT
>TRBV7-2|TRBJ2-3|TRBD2|NA
CASSLRHLAGGLLLTDTQYF
TGTGCCAGCAGCTTAAGGCATCTAGCGGGAGGGCTACTTCTCACAGATACGCAGTATTTT
>TRBV18|TRBJ1-2|NA|few
CASSRASNSYGYTF
TGTGCCAGCTCCCGAGCATCCAACAGCTATGGCTACACCTTC
>TRBV2|TRBJ1-6|TRBD1|NA
CASMGQGDSPLHF
TGTGCCAGCATGGGGCAGGGGGATTCACCCCTCCACTTT
>TRBV5-6|TRBJ2-7|TRBD1|NA
CASSLGGTGSDEQYF
TGTGCCAGCAGCTTGGGGGGGACAGGGAGCGACGAGCAGTACTTC
>TRBV2|TRBJ2-1|NA|few
CASMPEDYGASEQFF
TGTGCCAGCATGCCCGAGGACTACGGCGCGAGTGAGCAGTTCTTC
>TRBV4-2|TRBJ2-5|NA|NA
CASSQGGQREETQYF
TGTGCCAGCAGCCAAGGGGGGCAGAGAGAAGAGACCCAGTACTTC
>TRBV20-1|TRBJ1-1|NA|NA
CSAIRGGDTEAFF
TGCAGTGCGATCAGGGGAGGGGACACTGAAGCTTTCTTT
>TRBV20-1|TRBJ1-5|TRBD1|NA
CGARETGAGNQPQHF
TGCGGTGCTAGGGAAACAGGGGCTGGCAATCAGCCCCAGCATTTT
>TRBV5-1|TRBJ2-7|NA|few
CASSFTAPYEQYF
TGCGCCAGCAGCTTTACAGCCCCCTACGAGCAGTACTTC